Reported below is one TCR beta chain. Samples underwent the assay at deep level. Unsorted PBMC DNA sequencing spanned ten immunoSEQ deep assay plates. As originally analysed: ImmunoSEQ sequences covered only the junction and lacked quality scores; filtering therefore differed. Assay: immunoSEQ multiplex PCR; the TCRdb copy retains only in-frame clones and omits some. For V, J and clone size, that table is used; D and trimming come from the DNA. Of about half a million clones listed, approximately 82% were seen once; the top ten hold 12%. The V end was cut by 2 bases, the J end by 2 bases, with 7 bases between. From germline, CDR1 is SGHTA and CDR2 FQGNSA. The CDR3 is 14 residues long. The sample is drawn from a study of shared clonotypes between healthy human individuals.

The receptor was derived from a woman between 40 and 55 years old in good health. Some clones in this sample may be carry-over from other donors' samples. The rearrangement joins TRBV7-2 to TRBJ2-1; no definite D call. The specimen was PBMCs. The CDR3 reads CASSLKRAYNEQFF. CDR3 nucleotide sequence: TGTGCCAGCAGCTTAAAAAGGGCCTACAATGAGCAGTTCTTC. The full variable domain, completed using reference TRBV7-2 and TRBJ2-1, is GAGVSQSPSNKVTEKGKDVELRCDPISGHTALYWYRQSLGQGLEFLIYFQGNSAPDKSGLPSDRFSAERTGGSVSTLTIQRTQQEDSAVYLCASSLKRAYNEQFFGPGTRLTVL.